The 18 T cell receptor beta chains listed next were all sequenced from one sample in a study of human T cells and chemical hapten exposure. Time point of the sample: patch test 1, 2 weeks after DPC sensitization. Treatment defined: therapeutic diphenylcyclopropenone sensitization with weekly scalp DPC. In TCRdb, the RACE reads were re-called with MiXCR into one record per CDR3 protein. Of some 120,000 distinct CDR3 sequences listed, around an eighth are singletons. The sample in question was whole blood, obtained in connection with sensitization to the hapten diphenylcyclopropenone (DPC). Receptors were obtained from a woman between 50 and 59 years old with alopecia areata. Some clones in this sample may be carry-over from other donors' samples.

V gene TRBV25-1 combines with J gene TRBJ1-1; 10 positions match TRBD1. V lost 2 bases and J lost 4; bases outside the gene matches: 4. The CDR3 runs 15 residues. Germline V gene data show CDR1 as MGHDK and CDR2 as SYGVNS. CDR3 amino acids: CASSETGQGGTEAFF. In nucleotides, the CDR3 is TGTGCCAGCAGTGAAACCGGACAGGGGGGCACTGAAGCTTTCTTT.

In this sample, this clonotype turned up many times. The V and J genes are TRBV2 and TRBJ2-7; the match to TRBD1 covers 10 bases. This CDR3 has 17 amino acids. The germline V gene has CDR1 SNHLY and CDR2 FYNNEI. Trimming at V came to 3 bases and at J to 6 bases, leaving 14 bases not matched to a gene. Here the CDR3 DNA reads TGTGCCAGCAGTGATGACCCTCGGGACAGGGGCTTCAGCGAGCAGTACTTC. Protein sequence: CASSDDPRDRGFSEQYF.

This clonotype was observed a few times. CDR3 sequence (DNA): TGTGCCAGCAGCCGAACTAGCAACGAGCAGTACTTC. Protein product: CASSRTSNEQYF. This rearrangement joins TRBV3-1 to TRBJ2-7, with TRBD2 as a possible D gene (6 bases). Germline V gene sequence: CDR1 LGHDT, CDR2 YNNKEL (reference sequence). The CDR3 totals 12 residues. V shed 4 bases and J shed 5 bases, with 9 bases lying between them.

This clonotype was detected a few times. The chain carries TRBV18 and TRBJ1-6; 10 bases are shared with TRBD1. Germline V gene lookup returns CDR1 KGHSH and CDR2 LQKENI. The CDR3 totals 15 residues. Unmatched junction bases numbered 7, after V lost 6 bases and J lost 8 bases. CDR3 loop: CASSQGQGVDSPLHF. The CDR3 DNA sequence: TGTGCCAGCTCCCAAGGACAGGGGGTGGATTCACCCCTCCACTTT.

The chain recombines TRBV6-2 or TRBV6-3 with TRBJ2-2; 8 bases align to TRBD1. The junction had 6 bases not matched to a gene; V was cut back by 2 bases and J by 1 base. Germline V lookup: CDR1 MNHEY, CDR2 SVGEGT. The CDR3 runs 17 residues. CDR3 protein: CASSYGTGPWNTGELFF. CDR3 DNA: TGTGCCAGCAGTTACGGGACAGGACCCTGGAACACCGGGGAGCTGTTTTTT.

This clonotype was seen a few times. V and J are TRBV6-2 or TRBV6-3 and TRBJ2-6, with D uncertain. Germline values: CDR1 MNHEY, CDR2 SVGEGT. V was shortened by 0 bases and J by 0 bases, with 12 bases between the two germline ends. This CDR3 contains 18 residues. CDR3 in DNA: TGTGCCAGCAGTTACTCGAACTCCCACGCCTCTGGGGCCAACGTCCTGACTTTC. Translating gives CASSYSNSHASGANVLTF.

The chain joins TRBV28 to TRBJ2-1, with 8 bases identical to TRBD2. The CDR3 loop spans 14 amino acids. From germline, CDR1 is MDHEN and CDR2 SYDVKM. Trimming at V came to 3 bases and at J to 3 bases, leaving 1 base not matched to a gene. DNA of the CDR3: TGTGCCAGCAGTTTTACTAGCGGCTACAATGAGCAGTTCTTC. Its protein is CASSFTSGYNEQFF.

This clonotype was counted many times. The rearrangement joins TRBV20-1 to TRBJ2-1; possibly TRBD1 or TRBD2 for D (6 bases each). CDR3 length equals 16 residues. Germline values: CDR1 DFQATT, CDR2 SNEGSKA (reference sequence). V was shortened by 3 bases and J by 7 bases, with 22 bases between the two germline ends. The CDR3 DNA reads TGCAGTGCTAGCCACCCTTCCGGGGGCCTACCGAATGAGCAGTTCTTC. Amino acid sequence: CSASHPSGGLPNEQFF.

There are a few counts of this clonotype. The genes are TRBV29-1 and TRBJ2-1, with TRBD2 matching over 10 bases. CDR3 size: 14 residues. With 6 bases clipped from V and 7 bases from J, the junction kept 9 bases outside the gene matches. Germline V lookup: CDR1 SQVTM, CDR2 ANQGSEA. DNA for the CDR3: TGCAGCGTCGGATCTAGCGGGAGTCGGAATGAGCAGTTCTTC. The encoded protein is CSVGSSGSRNEQFF.

In regard to this clonotype: Possible read error: a much larger clone is one base away. This chain joins TRBV15 and TRBJ1-1; D is unclear. CDR1 is LNHNV, CDR2 YYDKDF, per germline (reference sequence). The CDR3 length is 14 residues. V was trimmed by 1 base and J by 6 bases, leaving 12 bases between them. The CDR3 nucleotides are TGTGCCACCAGCAGAGGAGACCTTGAGTCTGAAGCTTTCTTT. It translates to CATSRGDLESEAFF. The full variable domain, with the rest looked up from reference TRBV15 and TRBJ1-1, is DAMVIQNPRYQVTQFGKPVTLSCSQTLNHNVMYWYQQKSSQAPKLLFHYYDKDFNNEADTPDNFQSRRPNTSFCFLDIRSPGLGDTAMYLCATSRGDLESEAFFGQGTRLTVV.

The chain has TRBV4-3 and TRBJ2-1, with D perhaps TRBD1 or TRBD2 (5 bases each). V was shortened by 1 base and J by 12 bases, with 13 bases between the two germline ends. Germline-derived CDR1 and CDR2 are LGHNA and YSLEER. The CDR3 loop spans 13 amino acids. Written as DNA, the CDR3 is TGCGCCAGCAGCCAAGGGGGACCCCGTGTGCAGTTCTTC. Encoded protein: CASSQGGPRVQFF.

The sample holds a few counts of this clonotype. The chain is built from TRBV29-1 and TRBJ2-1; D gene uncertain. The V and J ends lost 5 bases and 3 bases respectively, with 5 bases between them. The CDR3 is 11 amino acids. CDR1 is SQVTM, CDR2 ANQGSEA, per germline. Written as DNA, the CDR3 is TGCAGCGTTACGGACTACAATGAGCAGTTCTTC. It yields the protein CSVTDYNEQFF.

The sample holds a few counts of this clonotype. The chain links TRBV6-5 to TRBJ2-7; D is possibly TRBD2 (5 bases). V was cut by 0 bases and J by 12 bases, with 12 bases left in between. This CDR3 contains 12 residues. Germline V gives CDR1 MNHEY, CDR2 SVGAGI. Written as DNA, the CDR3 is TGTGCCAGCAGTTACTCCGCCGGGGATGTGTACTTC. Protein: CASSYSAGDVYF.

This clonotype was counted ten times or more. The chain links TRBV29-1 to TRBJ2-7; either TRBD1 or TRBD2 may supply D (5 bases each). The CDR3 has 12 amino acids. Trimming pared 3 bases from V and 6 bases from J, leaving 12 bases between. Germline CDR1 SQVTM, CDR2 ANQGSEA. For the CDR3, the DNA is TGCAGCGTTGACAGGGAGTCGGGCGAGCAGTACTTC. Its protein product is CSVDRESGEQYF.

This clonotype has only a few counts. V gene TRBV5-5 combines with J gene TRBJ1-2; unclear D gene. The germline gives CDR1 SGHKS, CDR2 YYEKEE (reference sequence). V was shortened by 6 bases and J by 1 base, with 13 bases between the two germline ends. The CDR3 spans 14 residues. CDR3 DNA sequence: TGTGCCAGCAAACTTAGCCTCGATAACTATGGCTACACCTTC. Translating it yields CASKLSLDNYGYTF.

This sequence joins TRBV28 and TRBJ2-3, with a tentative D call TRBD2 (6 bases). The V end was cut by 8 bases, the J end by 8 bases, with 20 bases between. This CDR3 comprises 14 residues. Looked up from germline, CDR1 is MDHEN and CDR2 is SYDVKM. CDR3: CASGAGTGASTQYF. CDR3 coding DNA: TGTGCCAGCGGAGCCGGGACTGGCGCCTCTACGCAGTATTTT.

The chain joins TRBV6-5 to TRBJ2-6; D remains unclear. From germline, CDR1 is MNHEY and CDR2 SVGAGI. This CDR3 is 14 amino acids long. Trimming left V 7 bases short and J 0 bases short, with 7 bases between. The CDR3 DNA reads as TGTGCCAGCAAGCAGGTCTCTGGGGCCAACGTCCTGACTTTC. Its protein product is CASKQVSGANVLTF.

This clonotype occurred many times. V and J are TRBV5-1 and TRBJ1-6; unclear D gene. Germline CDR1 SGHRS, CDR2 YFSETQ. The CDR3 loop spans 15 amino acids. Trimming pared 6 bases from V and 0 bases from J, leaving 10 bases between. CDR3 residues: CASTATSSYNSPLHF. The CDR3 DNA is TGCGCCAGCACTGCTACCAGCTCCTATAATTCACCCCTCCACTTT.